The source of this TCR beta chain is a study of CXCR3-negative and CXCR3-positive naive CD8 T cells (dated by TCRdb to about 2019). Some background on the complete study: Around 140 million TRB reads were obtained in total, roughly 1.5 +/- 0.3 million reads per library. The diversity and physicochemical repertoire analyses included 11 donors pooled from two independent experiments. For the TRBV-TRBJ cluster analysis, the naive subsets came from 5 or 6 donors, while the memory cells came from 3 donors. Overall study results and their limits: Because surface CD5, which has been linked to self-reactivity in mice, was comparable between naive subsets, TCR interaction strength was also inferred from TRB CDR3 physicochemical properties. Freshly isolated PBMCs were used for most assays because CXCR3 expression partially decreased after cryopreservation. TRBV-TRBJ usage was similar between naive CXCR3-negative and CXCR3-positive cells from the same donor, while memory cells showed distinct patterns. Repertoire diversity was comparably high in both naive subsets but much lower in memory CD8+ T cells. TRB CDR3s from CXCR3-positive naive cells showed higher hydrophobicity (lower Kidera factor 4), lower energy, and higher strength and volume indices than CXCR3-negative naive cells.

Concerning this clonotype: The antigen this receptor binds is unknown.

For each CD8+ T cell subset, flow sorting was done in triplicate, and a few hundred thousand cells per subset went directly into RLT lysis buffer. To exclude memory contaminants, naive CD8+ T cells were stringently defined as CD45RO-CCR7+CD27+CD95-. Using standard density gradient centrifugation, peripheral blood mononuclear cells were isolated from buffy coats. A FACSAria III was used to flow-sort naive CXCR3-negative and CXCR3-positive CD8+ T cells. Total RNA was extracted from sorted cells using an RNeasy Mini Kit. Sequencing was performed on a NextSeq 550. The Human TCR Profiling Kit (MiLaboratory) was used to make UMI-labeled 5' RACE TRB cDNA libraries. cDNA synthesis used the entire amount of extracted RNA, and PCR amplification then used the entire amount of cDNA produced. Libraries were prepared in parallel using an identical number of PCR cycles. On the authors' methods: With a minimum of two reads required per UMI, MIGEC and MiXCR pulled out about 49,000 +/- 11,000 unique UMI-labeled TRB cDNA molecules from each library. Each library averaged 40,000 +/- 10,000 functional in-frame TRB CDR3 nucleotide clonotypes without stop codons. Diversity metrics, including normalized Shannon-Wiener and Chao1, were computed in VDJtools after downsampling to 5000 UMI-labeled TRB molecules per sample. Clonotype-size-weighted physicochemical properties of the central five CDR3 residues (interaction energy, strength, volume and Kidera factor 4) were computed in VDJtools. TCRdb reprocessed the public reads and reports one entry per CDR3 protein sequence, without DNA. For this entry, the V and J calls and clone size follow TCRdb and not the study's own pipeline. The sample's clone listing holds 70,000 to 95,000 distinct CDR3 sequences. The leading ten clones occupy approximately 1.5% of the sample.

According to the germline V gene, CDR1 reads MDHEN and CDR2 reads SYDVKM. Inclusive of the bounding cysteine and phenylalanine, the CDR3 is 19 residues long. DNA is not recorded here. This sequence originates from a human donor in good health. Some clones in this sample may be carry-over from other donors' samples. The V gene is TRBV28 and the J gene is TRBJ2-5; there is no DNA to check the TCRdb D call of TRBD2. Sequencing input: naive CXCR3- CD8+ T cells from blood. This sample's cell subset or site label indicates: CD45RO-CCR7+CD27+CD95- naive CD8+ T cells lacking CXCR3 (TNR3-). The CDR3 has the sequence CASSFEEQSLAGDQETQYF.